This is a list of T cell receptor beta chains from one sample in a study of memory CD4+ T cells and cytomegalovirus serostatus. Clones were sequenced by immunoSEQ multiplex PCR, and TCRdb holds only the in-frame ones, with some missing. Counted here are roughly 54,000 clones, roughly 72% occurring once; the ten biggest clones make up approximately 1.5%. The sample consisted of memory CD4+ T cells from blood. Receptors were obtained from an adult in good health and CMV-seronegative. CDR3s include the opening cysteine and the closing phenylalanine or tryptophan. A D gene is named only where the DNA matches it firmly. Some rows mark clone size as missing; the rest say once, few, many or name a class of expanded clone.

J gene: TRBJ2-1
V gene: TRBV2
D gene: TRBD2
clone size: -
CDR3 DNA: TGTGCCAGCACTGAAAGCGGGGGGAGATACAATGAGCAGTTCTTC
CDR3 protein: CASTESGGRYNEQFF

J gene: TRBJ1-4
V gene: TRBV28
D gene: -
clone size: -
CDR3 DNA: TGTGCCAGCAGGTGGTTTCTGGGTGCAACTAATGAAAAACTGTTTTTT
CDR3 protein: CASRWFLGATNEKLFF

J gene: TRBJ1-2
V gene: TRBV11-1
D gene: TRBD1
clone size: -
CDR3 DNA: TGTGCCAGCAGCGGGAGGAACAGGGGGGGTTATGGCTACACCTTC
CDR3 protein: CASSGRNRGGYGYTF

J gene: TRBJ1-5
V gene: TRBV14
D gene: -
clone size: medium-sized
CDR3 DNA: TGTGCCAGCAGCCCTCGGGACGTCCGTCAGCCCCAGCATTTT
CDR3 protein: CASSPRDVRQPQHF

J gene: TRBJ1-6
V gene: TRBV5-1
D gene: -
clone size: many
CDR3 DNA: TGCGCCAGCAGCTTCGAGAATCGCTCACCCCTCCACTTT
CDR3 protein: CASSFENRSPLHF

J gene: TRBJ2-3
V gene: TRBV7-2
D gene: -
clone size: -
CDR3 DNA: TGTGCCAGCAGCCCCCAGAACACAGATACGCAGTATTTT
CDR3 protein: CASSPQNTDTQYF

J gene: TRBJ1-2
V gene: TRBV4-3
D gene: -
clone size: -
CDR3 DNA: TGCGCCAGCAGCCAATTTTATGACAGCCGATATTACTATGGCTACACCTTC
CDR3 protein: CASSQFYDSRYYYGYTF

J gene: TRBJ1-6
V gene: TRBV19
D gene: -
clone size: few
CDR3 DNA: TGTGCCAGTAGTATCCCCCAGGATTCACCCCTCCACTTT
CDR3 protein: CASSIPQDSPLHF

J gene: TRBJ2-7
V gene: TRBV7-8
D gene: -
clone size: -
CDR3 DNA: TGTGCCAGCAGCCGCGGTCTGTCCTACGAGCAGTACTTC
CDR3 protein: CASSRGLSYEQYF

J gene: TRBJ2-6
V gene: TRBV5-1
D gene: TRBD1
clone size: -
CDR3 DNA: TGCGCCAGCAGCCCAGGACAGGGCTCTGGGGCCAACGTCCTGACTTTC
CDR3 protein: CASSPGQGSGANVLTF

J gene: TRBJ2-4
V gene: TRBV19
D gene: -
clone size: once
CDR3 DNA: TGTGCCAGTAGTAGGGGGGGCAGCAAAAACATTCAGTACTTC
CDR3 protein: CASSRGGSKNIQYF

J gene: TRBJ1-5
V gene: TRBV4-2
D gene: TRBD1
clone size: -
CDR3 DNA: TGTGCCAGCAGCCAAGCAGGACAGGGGGTTTATCAGCCCCAGCATTTT
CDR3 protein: CASSQAGQGVYQPQHF

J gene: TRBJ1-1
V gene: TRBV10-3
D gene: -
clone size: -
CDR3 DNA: TGTGCCATCAGTGAGTCCCCGGGGGGTGAAGCTTTCTTT
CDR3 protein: CAISESPGGEAFF

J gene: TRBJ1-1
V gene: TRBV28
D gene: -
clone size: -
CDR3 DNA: TGTGCCAGCAGTTTTAGGGGGACCGACCCTACTGAAGCTTTCTTT
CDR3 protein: CASSFRGTDPTEAFF

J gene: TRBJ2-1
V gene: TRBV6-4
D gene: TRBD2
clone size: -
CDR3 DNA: TGTGCCAGCAGCATACTAGCGGGGAGCTCCTACAATGAGCAGTTCTTC
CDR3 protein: CASSILAGSSYNEQFF

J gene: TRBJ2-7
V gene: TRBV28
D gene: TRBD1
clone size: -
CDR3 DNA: TGTGCCAGTACCGGGACAGACACATTAGCATCCTACGAGCAGTACTTC
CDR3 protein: CASTGTDTLASYEQYF

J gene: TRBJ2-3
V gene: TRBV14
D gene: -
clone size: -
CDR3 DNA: TGTGCCAGCAGCCACTACGGTTCAGATACGCAGTATTTT
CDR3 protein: CASSHYGSDTQYF